This passage covers 22 T cell receptor beta chains from one sample sequenced in a study of T cells in Graves' hyperthyroidism and ophthalmopathy. TCR beta CDR3 sequences were amplified from RNA transcripts. HTBI primers were employed in a first-round RT-PCR of the TCR CDR3. TCRdb processed the multiplex PCR reads anew with MiXCR; each CDR3 protein has one entry. Of fewer than 500,000 distinct CDR3 sequences listed, more than 12% are singletons. The sample consisted of blood. All receptors come from a woman in her 30s with Graves' ophthalmopathy.

This clonotype was picked up many times. The CDR3 reads CASSLNAQPQHF. For the CDR3, the DNA is TGTGCCAGCAGCCTCAATGCTCAGCCCCAGCATTTT. This sequence joins TRBV3-1 and TRBJ1-5; no firm D call. Germline V gene sequence: CDR1 LGHDT, CDR2 YNNKEL (reference sequence). CDR3 size: 12 residues. V was cut by 4 bases and J by 6 bases, with 7 bases left in between.

The genes are TRBV28 and TRBJ2-1; D may be TRBD1 (6 bases). The CDR3 extends over 13 amino acids. Deletions cut 8 bases from V and 3 bases from J, with 11 bases between. Looked up from germline, CDR1 is MDHEN and CDR2 is SYDVKM. CDR3: CASLGTNYNEQFF. For the CDR3, the DNA is TGTGCCAGCCTGGGGACAAACTACAATGAGCAGTTCTTC. The variable domain in full, with the rest retrieved from reference TRBV28 and TRBJ2-1, is DVKVTQSSRYLVKRTGEKVFLECVQDMDHENMFWYRQDPGLGLRLIYFSYDVKMKEKGDIPEGYSVSREKKERFSLILESASTNQTSMYLCASLGTNYNEQFFGPGTRLTVL.

This clonotype was detected many times. This chain links TRBV20-1 with TRBJ2-7; D ambiguous. CDR3 length: 14 residues. Trimming left V 4 bases short and J 2 bases short, with 15 bases between. Germline loops: CDR1 DFQATT, CDR2 SNEGSKA (reference sequence). The CDR3 bases are TGCAGTGCTATAGACTCGGCAGCTACCTACGAGCAGTACTTC. Protein: CSAIDSAATYEQYF.

This clonotype has a count of ten or more. The rearrangement joins TRBV28 to TRBJ1-5, with 8 nucleotides matching TRBD1. The junction had 5 bases not matched to a gene; V was cut back by 3 bases and J by 4 bases. The CDR3 has 15 residues. Germline V gives CDR1 MDHEN, CDR2 SYDVKM. The CDR3 sequence is CASSFDRGKNQPQHF. In DNA form, the CDR3 reads TGTGCCAGCAGTTTCGACAGGGGTAAAAATCAGCCCCAGCATTTT.

For this clonotype: This may stem from a read error, because a much larger clone lies one nucleotide away. This sequence joins TRBV5-1 and TRBJ1-3; perhaps TRBD1 as D (5 bases). The CDR3 consists of 16 residues. The germline gives CDR1 SGHRS, CDR2 YFSETQ. CDR3 sequence: CASSGLGGEQGNTRYF. CDR3 bases: TGCGCCAGCAGCGGGTTAGGAGGGGAACAAGGAAACACCAGATATTTT.

The chain has TRBV6-1 and TRBJ1-1; TRBD1 might be the D (5 bases). The CDR3 is made up of 15 amino acids. Germline loops: CDR1 MNHNS, CDR2 SASEGT. With 7 bases removed from V and 2 bases from J, the gap between germline ends came to 17 bases. The CDR3 loop reads CASTLTGQGNTEAFF. CDR3 sequence (DNA): TGTGCCAGCACTCTAACTGGCCAGGGTAACACTGAAGCTTTCTTT.

This clonotype appeared many times. V usage is TRBV12-3 or TRBV12-4 and J usage is TRBJ1-2; tentative D call: TRBD1 (5 bases). V dropped 6 bases and J dropped 8 bases, with 19 bases sitting between them. The CDR3 runs 14 residues. The CDR3 spells CASSGSWGRGGYTF. CDR3 nucleotide sequence: TGTGCCAGCAGCGGCTCTTGGGGCAGAGGAGGCTACACCTTC.

This clonotype was detected ten times or more. The chain couples TRBV18 to TRBJ1-2; 7 bases agree with TRBD1. Losses at the gene ends were 1 base for V and 0 bases for J; bases not matched to a gene: 2. There are 15 residues in the CDR3. Germline CDR1 reads KGHSH; CDR2 reads LQKENI. DNA of the CDR3: TGTGCCAGCTCACCACAGGACAGGACTAACTATGGCTACACCTTC. This encodes CASSPQDRTNYGYTF. Variable domain in full (rest from reference TRBV18 and TRBJ1-2): NAGVMQNPRHLVRRRGQEARLRCSPMKGHSHVYWYRQLPEEGLKFMVYLQKENIIDESGMPKERFSAEFPKEGPSILRIQQVVRGDSAAYFCASSPQDRTNYGYTFGSGTRLTVV.

This clonotype came up many times. The chain couples TRBV18 to TRBJ1-1; no firm D call. V was cut by 7 bases and J by 0 bases, with 9 bases left in between. CDR3 size: 13 residues. The germline CDR1 and CDR2 sequences are KGHSH and LQKENI. DNA of the CDR3: TGTGCCAGCTGTGTGGGCATGAACACTGAAGCTTTCTTT. This encodes CASCVGMNTEAFF.

This clonotype was observed a handful of times. The chain recombines TRBV10-3 with TRBJ1-1; D is unresolved. Trimming pared 2 bases from V and 5 bases from J, leaving 6 bases between. In germline, CDR1 is ENHRY, CDR2 SYGVKD. CDR3 length: 12 residues. The CDR3 bases are TGTGCCATCAGTGAGCCAGAGACTGAAGCTTTCTTT. Its translation: CAISEPETEAFF.

This clonotype has a handful of counts. The V gene is TRBV24-1, the J gene TRBJ1-2; D not certain. The V and J ends lost 7 bases and 1 base respectively, with 12 bases between them. This CDR3 spans 14 amino acids. Germline V gene sequence: CDR1 KGHDR, CDR2 SFDVKD. The CDR3: CATSDRHLNYGYTF. CDR3 bases: TGTGCCACCAGCGATCGACACCTTAACTATGGCTACACCTTC.

This clonotype was found many times. The chain employs TRBV18 and TRBJ2-7; no definite D call. Germline CDR1 and CDR2: KGHSH and LQKENI. Trimming pared 3 bases from V and 4 bases from J, leaving 13 bases between. The CDR3 runs 14 residues. Here the CDR3 DNA reads TGTGCCAGCTCACCGAGGACGGTGACATACGAGCAGTACTTC. Encoded protein: CASSPRTVTYEQYF. Full variable domain (missing parts from reference TRBV18 and TRBJ2-7): NAGVMQNPRHLVRRRGQEARLRCSPMKGHSHVYWYRQLPEEGLKFMVYLQKENIIDESGMPKERFSAEFPKEGPSILRIQQVVRGDSAAYFCASSPRTVTYEQYFGPGTRLTVT.

This clonotype was seen many times. The rearrangement links TRBV2 to TRBJ2-3, with D unresolved. CDR3 size: 13 residues. Looked up from germline, CDR1 is SNHLY and CDR2 is FYNNEI. V was cut by 10 bases and J by 6 bases, with 17 bases left in between. The CDR3 DNA sequence: TGTGCCACCCCTGCGAGCAATCAGGATACGCAGTATTTT. It is translated as CATPASNQDTQYF. The complete variable domain, with remaining parts taken from reference TRBV2 and TRBJ2-3, reads EPEVTQTPSHQVTQMGQEVILRCVPISNHLYFYWYRQILGQKVEFLVSFYNNEISEKSEIFDDQFSVERPDGSNFTLKIRSTKLEDSAMYFCATPASNQDTQYFGPGTRLTVL.

The V gene is TRBV5-4, the J gene TRBJ2-2; D ambiguous. V was cut by 3 bases and J by 9 bases, with 18 bases left in between. The germline gives CDR1 SGHNT, CDR2 YYREEE (reference sequence). This CDR3 comprises 15 residues. DNA for the CDR3: TGTGCCAGCAGCTCCGGTGGTAGGCAAAGCTGGGAGCTGTTTTTT. Protein sequence: CASSSGGRQSWELFF.

This clonotype was seen many times. This chain uses TRBV6-2 or TRBV6-3 with TRBJ2-1, with D possibly TRBD1 on 6 matching bases. V gave up 7 bases and J gave up 3 bases, with 10 bases separating them. The CDR3 length is 13 residues. Germline-derived CDR1 and CDR2 are MNHEY and SVGEGT. CDR3 protein: CASTKDSYNEQFF. The CDR3 DNA is TGTGCCAGCACCAAGGACAGCTACAATGAGCAGTTCTTC.

This clonotype was observed many times. The V gene is TRBV28, the J gene TRBJ2-5; 8 nucleotides align to TRBD1. CDR3 length equals 16 residues. CDR1 and CDR2 (germline): MDHEN, SYDVKM. Trimming removed 5 bases from V and 7 bases from J; junction bases left unmatched: 15. The CDR3 spells CASSPNRRGRVGTQYF. For the CDR3, the DNA is TGTGCCAGCAGTCCCAATCGCAGGGGGCGGGTTGGGACCCAGTACTTC.

This clonotype appeared many times. The chain employs TRBV6-8 and TRBJ2-7; D not resolved. The CDR3 is made up of 12 amino acids. V shed 6 bases and J shed 3 bases, with 9 bases lying between them. CDR1 and CDR2 (germline): MNHGY, SAAAGT. The CDR3 reads CASSYPGYEQYF. The DNA of the CDR3 is TGTGCCAGCAGCTACCCAGGCTACGAGCAGTACTTC.

In its sample, this clonotype was seen a few times. The rearrangement links TRBV28 to TRBJ2-1; D perhaps matches TRBD2 (6 bases). V was shortened by 6 bases and J by 4 bases, with 19 bases between the two germline ends. There are 16 residues in the CDR3. The germline CDR1 and CDR2 sequences are MDHEN and SYDVKM. The CDR3 loop is CASSPVYAGRYNEQFF. The CDR3 DNA sequence: TGTGCCAGCAGCCCCGTTTATGCGGGAAGATACAATGAGCAGTTCTTC.

This clonotype was seen ten or more times. This chain connects TRBV12-3 or TRBV12-4 to TRBJ2-2, with D tentatively TRBD2 (6 bases). CDR3 length: 14 residues. The V end lost 8 bases, the J end lost 4 bases, and 14 bases lay between the germline ends. In DNA form, the CDR3 reads TGTGCCAGCGGGGGACTGAGTTTCACCGGGGAGCTGTTTTTT. It specifies CASGGLSFTGELFF.

The sample holds a few counts of this clonotype. This chain's CDR3 is CAGGTGYTEAFF. CDR3 DNA sequence: TGTGCCGGGGGGACAGGGTACACTGAAGCTTTCTTT. This rearrangement joins TRBV28 to TRBJ1-1; 9 nucleotides line up with TRBD1. V lost 11 bases to trimming and J lost 3 bases; unmatched junction nucleotides: 4. There are 12 residues in the CDR3. Germline-derived CDR1 and CDR2 are MDHEN and SYDVKM.

Comment on this clonotype: A clone one base away is much larger, so this may be a read error. The V gene is TRBV5-8, the J gene TRBJ1-2; D remains ambiguous. V was shortened by 1 base and J by 5 bases, with 27 bases between the two germline ends. The germline V gene has CDR1 SGHTS and CDR2 YDEGEE. CDR3 length: 19 residues. CDR3 nucleotides: TGTGCCAGCAGCTTGTTTCTACACACGGAGTTTCGAACGACATATGGCTACACCTTC. This sequence encodes CASSLFLHTEFRTTYGYTF. Full variable domain (remainder filled in from reference TRBV5-8 and TRBJ1-2): EAGVTQSPTHLIKTRGQQATLRCSPISGHTSVYWYQQALGLGLQFLLWYDEGEERNRGNFPPRFSGRQFPNYSSELNVNALELEDSALYLCASSLFLHTEFRTTYGYTFGSGTRLTVV.

This clonotype has at least ten counts. This chain joins TRBV5-1 and TRBJ2-3; D not resolved. V gave up 4 bases and J gave up 2 bases, with 5 bases separating them. Germline V gene sequence: CDR1 SGHRS, CDR2 YFSETQ. This CDR3 has 12 residues. The CDR3, as DNA: TGCGCCAGCAGCGGCTCCACAGATACGCAGTATTTT. This codes for CASSGSTDTQYF.